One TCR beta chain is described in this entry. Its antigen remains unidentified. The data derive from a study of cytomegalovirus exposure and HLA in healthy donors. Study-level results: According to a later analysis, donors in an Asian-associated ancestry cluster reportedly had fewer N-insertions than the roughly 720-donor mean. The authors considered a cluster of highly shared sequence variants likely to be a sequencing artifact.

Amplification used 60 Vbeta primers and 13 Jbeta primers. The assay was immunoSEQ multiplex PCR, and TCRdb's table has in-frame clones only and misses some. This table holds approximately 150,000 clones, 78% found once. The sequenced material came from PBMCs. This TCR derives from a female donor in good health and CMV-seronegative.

This CDR3 is CASSVQGHSNQPQHF. Here the CDR3 DNA reads TGTGCCAGCAGTGTACAGGGTCATAGCAATCAGCCCCAGCATTTT. The rearrangement joins TRBV6-1 to TRBJ1-5; TRBD1 might be the D (6 bases). Per germline, CDR1 MNHNS and CDR2 SASEGT. V was shortened by 4 bases and J by 0 bases, with 10 bases between the two germline ends. The length of the CDR3 is 15 residues.